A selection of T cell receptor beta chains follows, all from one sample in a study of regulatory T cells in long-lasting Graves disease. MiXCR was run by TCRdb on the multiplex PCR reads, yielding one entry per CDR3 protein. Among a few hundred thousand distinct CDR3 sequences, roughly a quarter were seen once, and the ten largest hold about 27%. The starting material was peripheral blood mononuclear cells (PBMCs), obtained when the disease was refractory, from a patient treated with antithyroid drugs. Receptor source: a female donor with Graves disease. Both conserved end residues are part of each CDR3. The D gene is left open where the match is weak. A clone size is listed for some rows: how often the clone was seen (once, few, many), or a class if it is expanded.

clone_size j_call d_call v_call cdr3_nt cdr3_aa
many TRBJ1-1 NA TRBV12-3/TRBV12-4 TGTGCCAGCAGACGACAGCTGAACACTGAAGCTTTCTTT CASRRQLNTEAFF
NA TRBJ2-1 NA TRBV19 TGTGCCAGTAGTATACTGAGCGGCAATGAGCAGTTCTTC CASSILSGNEQFF
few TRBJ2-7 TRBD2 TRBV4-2 TGTGCCAGCAGCCATCTGGAGCGGGAGGGAAGCGAGCAGTACTTC CASSHLEREGSEQYF
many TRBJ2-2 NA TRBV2 TGTGCCAGCAGGGGGGACACAAGAGGGGAGCTGTTTTTT CASRGDTRGELFF
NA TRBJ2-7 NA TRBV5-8 TGTGCCAGCCATACCCAGACTGGGACTGTCGAGCAGTACTTC CASHTQTGTVEQYF
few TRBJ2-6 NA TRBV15 TGTGCCACCAGTGATGGGACTTCTGGGGCCAACGTCCTGACTTTC CATSDGTSGANVLTF
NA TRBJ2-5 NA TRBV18 TGTGCCAGCAGCCCCTTTAGGGGGCAAGAGACCCAGTACTTC CASSPFRGQETQYF
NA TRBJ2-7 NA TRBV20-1 TGCAGTGCCCGATCTACTGGGGCCTACTACGAGCAGTACTTC CSARSTGAYYEQYF
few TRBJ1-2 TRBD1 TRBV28 TGTGCCAGCAGTTTGGGGACAGGGCTCTATGGCTACACCTTC CASSLGTGLYGYTF
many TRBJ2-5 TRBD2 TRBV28 TGTGCCAGCGGGACTAGCGGGAGTTTTGGGACCCAGTACTTC CASGTSGSFGTQYF
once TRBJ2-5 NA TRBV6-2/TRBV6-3 TGTGCCAGCAGTGCCAGGGGTGGGGAGACCCAGTACTTC CASSARGGETQYF
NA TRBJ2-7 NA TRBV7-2 TGTGCCAGCAGCTTAGCGTGGGGCAGGCCCTACGACCAGTACTTC CASSLAWGRPYDQYF
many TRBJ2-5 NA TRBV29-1 TGCAGCGTCAGTTCCGGGAGAGAGACCCAGTACTTC CSVSSGRETQYF
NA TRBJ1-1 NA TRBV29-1 TGCAGCGTTCTCCGACCGGAGAACACTGAAGCTTTCTTT CSVLRPENTEAFF
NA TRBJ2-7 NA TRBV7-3 TGTGCCAGCAGCTTAAAAGGGGATAACGAGCAGTACTTC CASSLKGDNEQYF
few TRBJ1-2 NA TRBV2 TGTGCCAGCACGGATAAGATTGGACTCTATGGCTACACCTTC CASTDKIGLYGYTF
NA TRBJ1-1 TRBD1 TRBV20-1 TGCAGTGCTAGGACAGGGAGGGCTGAAGCTTTCTTT CSARTGRAEAFF
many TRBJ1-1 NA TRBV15 TGTGCCACCAGCAGAGATAGGGGAGCGAACACTGAAGCTTTCTTT CATSRDRGANTEAFF
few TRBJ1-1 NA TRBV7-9 TGTGCCAGCAGCTTAATGGGACAATCGAACACTGAAGCTTTCTTT CASSLMGQSNTEAFF
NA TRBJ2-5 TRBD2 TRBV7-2 TGTGCCAGCAGCTTAGCGCTACGGCGGGAGGGCCTTCAAGAGACCCAGTACTTC CASSLALRREGLQETQYF
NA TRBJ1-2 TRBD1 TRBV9 TGTGCCAGCAGCAGTCTACAGGGGGTGAGCTATGGCTACACCTTC CASSSLQGVSYGYTF
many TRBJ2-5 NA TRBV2 TGTGCCGCTACTTGGGGTCCAGAGACCCAGTACTTC CAATWGPETQYF
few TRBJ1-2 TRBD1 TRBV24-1 TGTGCCACCCCAGGGACAGGAGACTATGGCTACACCTTC CATPGTGDYGYTF
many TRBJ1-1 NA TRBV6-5 TGTGCCAGCAGTTACGCAGGGGAGGGAACTGAAGCTTTCTTT CASSYAGEGTEAFF
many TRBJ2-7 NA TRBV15 TGTGCCACCAGGGCAGGTGGGTCTTCCTACGAGCAGTACTTC CATRAGGSSYEQYF
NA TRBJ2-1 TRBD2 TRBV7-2 TGTGCCAGCAGCTTAGGGGAGGGAGGGCCAACCTACAATGAGCAGTTCTTC CASSLGEGGPTYNEQFF
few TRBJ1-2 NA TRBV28 TGTGCCACCACCCCCGGCCCCCCTAACTATGGCTACACCTTC CATTPGPPNYGYTF
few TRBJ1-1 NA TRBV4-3 TGCGCCAGCAGCCAAGGGCAAGCACCTGCGAATCCTGAAGCTTTCTTT CASSQGQAPANPEAFF
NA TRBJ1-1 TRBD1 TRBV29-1 TGCAGCCCCACGCGGGCAGGGGGCACTGAAGCTTTCTTT CSPTRAGGTEAFF
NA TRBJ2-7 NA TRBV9 TGTGCCAGCAGCCGACATGCGGCATCCTACGAGCAGTACTTC CASSRHAASYEQYF
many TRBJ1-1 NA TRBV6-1 TGTGCCAGCACCCACGGTCACGCAATGGGGACTGAAGCTTTCTTT CASTHGHAMGTEAFF
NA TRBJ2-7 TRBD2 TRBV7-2 TGTGCCAGCAGCTCCTTCCAGACTAGCAAGTACTTC CASSSFQTSKYF
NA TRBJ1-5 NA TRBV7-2 TGTGCCAGCAGCTTAGGCCTTCGGTATCAGCCCCAGCATTTT CASSLGLRYQPQHF
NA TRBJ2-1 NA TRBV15 TGTGCCACCAGCAGTGCTCTGGATGAGCAGTTCTTC CATSSALDEQFF
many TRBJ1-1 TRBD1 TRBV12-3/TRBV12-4 TGTGCCAGCAGTACCGGACAGGGGGCGGTAACTGAAGGAGCTTTCTTT CASSTGQGAVTEGAFF
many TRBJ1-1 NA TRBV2 TGTGCCAGCAGTTTCTCCAGGAACACTGAAGCTTTCTTT CASSFSRNTEAFF
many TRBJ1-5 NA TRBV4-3 TGCGCCAGCAGCCAAGATCAGGGTTGGCCCCAGCATTTT CASSQDQGWPQHF
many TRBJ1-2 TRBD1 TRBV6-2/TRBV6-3 TGTGCCAGCAGTTACTCGAAGGGACAGGGTCGGTATGGCTACACCTTC CASSYSKGQGRYGYTF
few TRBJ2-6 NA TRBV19 TGTGCCAGTAGTACTCTTAGCTCTGGGGCCAACGTCCTGACTTTC CASSTLSSGANVLTF
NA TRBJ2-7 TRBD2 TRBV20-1 TGCAGTGCTAGACCCCTAATAGCGGGAGTCCTATACGAGCAGTACTTC CSARPLIAGVLYEQYF
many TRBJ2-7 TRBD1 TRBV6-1 TGTGCCAGCAGTCGAGGACAGGGCGGCGAGCAGTACTTC CASSRGQGGEQYF
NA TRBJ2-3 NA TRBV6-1 TGTGCCAGCAGTCGAGATCGTCCCCGGGGAGATACGCAGTATTTT CASSRDRPRGDTQYF
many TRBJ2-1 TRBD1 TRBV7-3 TGTGCCAGCAGCTGGACAGGCAGCTCCTACAATGAGCAGTTCTTC CASSWTGSSYNEQFF
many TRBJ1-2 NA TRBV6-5 TGTGCCAGCAGTTACTCGCAAGAAACCGGGACGGATTATGGCTACACCTTC CASSYSQETGTDYGYTF
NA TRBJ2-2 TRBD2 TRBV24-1 TGTGCCACCAGTGTTCCCGGGAGGGGAAACACCGGGGAGCTGTTTTTT CATSVPGRGNTGELFF
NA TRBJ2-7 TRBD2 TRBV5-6 TGTGCCAGCAGCATAAGCGGGAGTTTTGGAGAGCAGTACTTC CASSISGSFGEQYF
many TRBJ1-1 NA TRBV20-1 TGCAGTGCTCGACTCGTCACTGAAGCTTTCTTT CSARLVTEAFF
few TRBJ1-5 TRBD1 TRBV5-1 TGCGCCAGCAGCCTGGGACAGGATCAGCCCCAGCATTTT CASSLGQDQPQHF
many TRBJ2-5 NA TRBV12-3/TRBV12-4 TGTGCCAGCAGTTCGGGGTCAGGGAGGGAGACCCAGTACTTC CASSSGSGRETQYF
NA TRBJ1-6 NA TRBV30 TGTGCCTGGAGGCAAGACCCCGACCCTTTTTCACCCCTCCACTTT CAWRQDPDPFSPLHF
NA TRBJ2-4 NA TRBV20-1 TGCAGTGTCACCAGGGTCGGTGCCAAAAACATTCAGTACTTC CSVTRVGAKNIQYF
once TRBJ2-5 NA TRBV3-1 TGTGCCAGCAGCCAGCGCTGGGAAGGGGAAGAGACCCAGTACTTC CASSQRWEGEETQYF
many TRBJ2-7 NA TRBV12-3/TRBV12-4 TGTGCCAGCTCGGGAGGGGACAGGACTAGAGGCTACGAGCAGTACTTC CASSGGDRTRGYEQYF
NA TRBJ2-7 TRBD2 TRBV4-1 TGCGCCAGCAGCGGGCTAGCGGGAGAATCCGAGCAGTACTTC CASSGLAGESEQYF
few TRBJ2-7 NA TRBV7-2 TGTGCCAGCAGCTTAGTTTTAGGTCAGGGTTACCACGAGCAGTACTTC CASSLVLGQGYHEQYF
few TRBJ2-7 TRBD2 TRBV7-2 TGTGCCAGCAGCCCGGGGGGGGTAAGCTCCTACGAGCAGTACTTC CASSPGGVSSYEQYF